The 23 T cell receptor beta chains given below trace back to one sample, sequenced in a study of beta chain features in type 1 diabetes. The study reverse transcribed the entire isolated RNA, so it sequenced expressed TCRB transcripts. Assay used: immunoSEQ multiplex PCR; TCRdb lists only in-frame clones, some missing. The sample carries 390,000 or so clones, approximately 14% recorded once. The source material was naive CD4+ T cells from blood. These receptors were obtained from a young man in good health.

V gene TRBV5-1 combines with J gene TRBJ2-5; D unclear. Germline V CDR1 and CDR2: SGHRS, YFSETQ. CDR3 length: 13 residues. Trimming removed 2 bases at V and 2 bases at J, with 7 bases between. The CDR3 DNA reads TGCGCCAGCAGCTTCAACGGGCAAGAGACCCAGTACTTC. It is translated as CASSFNGQETQYF.

This clone was detected once. The chain carries TRBV2 and TRBJ2-6; D remains unclear. The CDR3 is 21 residues long. The ends were cut back, 6 bases at V and 1 base at J, with 28 bases in the middle. Looked up from germline, CDR1 is SNHLY and CDR2 is FYNNEI. The CDR3 protein is CASRTVSGRPPGKSGANVLTF. In DNA form, the CDR3 reads TGTGCCAGCAGGACTGTCTCGGGCAGGCCCCCCGGCAAGTCTGGGGCCAACGTCCTGACTTTC.

The V and J genes are TRBV6-4 and TRBJ1-6, with no clear D. CDR1 MRHNA and CDR2 SNTAGT come from the germline V gene. This CDR3 contains 14 residues. Trimming took off 2 bases at V and 7 bases at J, with 9 bases between the two ends. CDR3 coding DNA: TGTGCCAGCAGTGACACGGGAGGGAATTCACCCCTCCACTTT. This codes for CASSDTGGNSPLHF.

This clone came up a few times. Here the CDR3 DNA reads TGTGCCAGCAGCTTAATCGCCACCGGGGAGCTGTTTTTT. It is translated as CASSLIATGELFF. This chain links TRBV11-3 with TRBJ2-2; no definite D call. From germline, CDR1 is SGHNT and CDR2 YENEEA. V shed 2 bases and J shed 4 bases, with 5 bases lying between them. This CDR3 is built from 13 residues.

This chain connects TRBV9 to TRBJ1-1; the match to TRBD1 covers 7 bases. The length of the CDR3 is 14 residues. Germline CDR1 and CDR2: SGDLS and YYNGEE. V was clipped by 0 bases and J by 6 bases; unmatched bases: 5. CDR3 sequence (DNA): TGTGCCAGCAGCGTAGCAGAGGGGGCCCCTGAAGCTTTCTTT. It codes for CASSVAEGAPEAFF.

This chain uses TRBV7-8 with TRBJ1-1; possible D gene TRBD1, 5 bases. Trimming left V 5 bases short and J 1 base short, with 11 bases between. The CDR3 covers 14 residues. Germline CDR1 is SGHVS and CDR2 is FQNEAQ. The CDR3 DNA reads TGTGCCAGCAGCCTGGGGGTGGGGAACACTGAAGCTTTCTTT. Translation: CASSLGVGNTEAFF.

To note about this clone: Additional DNA sequences in this sample encode the identical CDR3. The chain employs TRBV9 and TRBJ2-3, with unresolved D. CDR3 size: 13 residues. Germline lookup yields CDR1 SGDLS and CDR2 YYNGEE. The V end was cut by 0 bases, the J end by 0 bases, with 2 bases between. The CDR3 loop reads CASSVVSTDTQYF. CDR3 coding DNA: TGTGCCAGCAGCGTAGTCAGCACAGATACGCAGTATTTT.

This rearrangement joins TRBV7-9 to TRBJ1-5; TRBD1 aligns across 8 bases. The CDR3 has 17 residues. Losses at the gene ends were 3 bases for V and 6 bases for J; bases not matched to a gene: 13. The V gene's germline CDR1 is SEHNR and CDR2 FQNEAQ (reference sequence). The CDR3 protein is CASSFREGQGWTQPQHF. For the CDR3, the DNA is TGTGCCAGCAGCTTTAGGGAAGGACAGGGATGGACTCAGCCCCAGCATTTT.

The chain combines TRBV5-6 with TRBJ1-2; D gene ambiguous. In germline, CDR1 is SGHDT, CDR2 YYEEEE. The V gene lost 5 bases and the J gene lost 3 bases, with 20 bases spanning the gap. There are 16 residues in the CDR3. The CDR3 nucleotides are TGTGCCAGCAGACTTTGGTTGAGGGTCCCGTACTATGGCTACACCTTC. It translates to CASRLWLRVPYYGYTF.

This clone was counted a few times. The chain is built from TRBV7-9 and TRBJ1-1; no clear D. Germline CDR1 SEHNR, CDR2 FQNEAQ (reference sequence). This CDR3 is 13 amino acids long. V was clipped by 2 bases and J by 1 base, with 5 bases between them. The CDR3 DNA is TGTGCCAGCAGCTTACAGACGAACACTGAAGCTTTCTTT. It codes for CASSLQTNTEAFF.

This clone was counted between two and nine times. CDR3 sequence (DNA): TGTGCCAGCAGTGTGGGTGGGAGTGCCCAAGAGACCCAGTACTTC. Translated, it gives CASSVGGSAQETQYF. The rearrangement uses TRBV25-1 and TRBJ2-5, with D tentatively TRBD2 (5 bases). This CDR3 region has 15 residues. Germline assignment: CDR1 MGHDK and CDR2 SYGVNS. The V gene lost 4 bases and the J gene lost 1 base, with 13 bases spanning the gap.

V is TRBV5-6 and J is TRBJ2-7; 7 bases match TRBD2. The V gene's germline CDR1 is SGHDT and CDR2 YYEEEE. The CDR3 loop spans 15 amino acids. Trimming removed 7 bases from V and 0 bases from J; junction bases left unmatched: 10. The DNA for the CDR3 is TGTGCCAGCGGAATAGCGGGCAGAAGCTCCTACGAGCAGTACGTC. This gives the protein CASGIAGRSSYEQYV.

The V call is TRBV7-9, the J call TRBJ2-1; 14 nucleotides align to TRBD2. The CDR3 runs 17 residues. V lost 1 base and J lost 4; bases outside the gene matches: 3. CDR1 is SEHNR and CDR2 is FQNEAQ in the germline V gene (reference sequence). In DNA form, the CDR3 reads TGTGCCAGCAGCTTAGGGGGACTAGCGGGAGTTTACAATGAGCAGTTCTTC. Its translation: CASSLGGLAGVYNEQFF.

This clone occurred a few times. The rearrangement links TRBV7-2 to TRBJ2-3; D unresolved. CDR1 is SGHTA and CDR2 is FQGNSA in the germline V gene. The CDR3 is 13 residues long. The V end was cut by 1 base, the J end by 6 bases, with 8 bases between. The DNA for the CDR3 is TGTGCCAGCAGCTTAGGATACGTGGATACGCAGTATTTT. The encoded protein is CASSLGYVDTQYF.

This chain connects TRBV4-1 to TRBJ2-1; 9 bases fit TRBD2. This CDR3 region has 16 residues. CDR1 and CDR2 (germline): MGHRA, YSYEKL. Trimming took 0 bases from V and 4 from J; bases not matched to a gene: 4. This CDR3 reads CASSQDGTSRYNEQFF. For the CDR3, the DNA is TGCGCCAGCAGCCAAGACGGGACTAGCAGGTACAATGAGCAGTTCTTC.

This clone has a handful of counts. The chain is built from TRBV4-3 and TRBJ2-7; D gene ambiguous. Germline CDR1 is LGHNA and CDR2 is YSLEER. Trimming took 0 bases from V and 1 from J, leaving 13 bases between them. The CDR3 contains 16 residues. For the CDR3, the DNA is TGCGCCAGCAGCCAAGATGTGACCGGCGGTTCCTACGAGCAGTACTTC. Translating gives CASSQDVTGGSYEQYF.

The table lists this clone with a few counts. The V and J genes are TRBV9 and TRBJ2-5; D could derive from TRBD1 or TRBD2 (5 bases each). Trimming pared 3 bases from V and 7 bases from J, leaving 16 bases between. The CDR3 is 14 amino acids. CDR1 is SGDLS and CDR2 is YYNGEE in the germline V gene. CDR3 residues: CASSETTDGGTQYF. CDR3 DNA sequence: TGTGCCAGCAGCGAAACGACGGATGGGGGGACCCAGTACTTC.

This clone showed up just once. The chain couples TRBV7-9 to TRBJ2-3; D uncertain. This CDR3 comprises 13 residues. Between the trimmed V and J ends, which lost 1 base and 6 bases, there was a span of 8 bases. CDR1 and CDR2 from the germline V gene are SEHNR and FQNEAQ (reference sequence). CDR3 in amino acids: CASSLEVPDTQYF. The CDR3 coding sequence is TGTGCCAGCAGCTTAGAAGTTCCCGATACGCAGTATTTT.

The V call is TRBV11-3, the J call TRBJ2-1; D unclear. Germline V gives CDR1 SGHNT, CDR2 YENEEA. The ends were cut back, 3 bases at V and 9 bases at J, with 6 bases in the middle. The CDR3 runs 11 residues. The CDR3 DNA reads TGTGCCAGCAGCTTTCGAGCTGAGCAGTTCTTC. Protein: CASSFRAEQFF.

The genes are TRBV10-3 and TRBJ2-3; tentatively, D is TRBD1 (6 bases). V gave up 6 bases and J gave up 7 bases, with 11 bases separating them. The CDR3 has 12 amino acids. Germline V lookup: CDR1 ENHRY, CDR2 SYGVKD. CDR3 in amino acids: CAISEDRNTQYF. CDR3 nucleotides: TGTGCCATCAGCGAGGACAGAAATACGCAGTATTTT.

The chain couples TRBV9 to TRBJ2-1; 13 nucleotides align to TRBD2. There are 15 residues in the CDR3. V shed 6 bases, J shed 4 bases, and the junction held 4 bases outside the gene matches. Germline CDR1 reads SGDLS; CDR2 reads YYNGEE. CDR3 residues: CASTGTSGAYNEQFF. The CDR3 nucleotides are TGTGCCAGCACCGGGACTAGCGGGGCGTACAATGAGCAGTTCTTC.

The table lists this clone with a few counts. The V call is TRBV5-4, the J call TRBJ1-1, with unresolved D. Trimming shortened V by 4 bases and J by 1 base, and 11 bases separated the two germline ends. The CDR3 sequence is 14 residues long. CDR1 and CDR2 from the germline V gene are SGHNT and YYREEE (reference sequence). Here the CDR3 reads CASSPGGPNTEAFF. CDR3 DNA: TGTGCCAGCAGCCCAGGAGGTCCGAACACTGAAGCTTTCTTT. Looking up the rest from reference TRBV5-4 and TRBJ1-1 gives the full variable domain: ETGVTQSPTHLIKTRGQQVTLRCSSQSGHNTVSWYQQALGQGPQFIFQYYREEENGRGNFPPRFSGLQFPNYSSELNVNALELDDSALYLCASSPGGPNTEAFFGQGTRLTVV.

A few counts support this clone. This rearrangement joins TRBV5-1 to TRBJ2-5, with 8 bases fitting TRBD1. CDR1 is SGHRS, CDR2 YFSETQ, per germline. After removal of 4 bases from V and 4 bases from J, the junction contained 12 bases not matched to a gene. This CDR3 has 16 amino acids. DNA of the CDR3: TGCGCCAGCAGCCATGGACAGGGTTCCTTAAGAGAGACCCAGTACTTC. Translated, it gives CASSHGQGSLRETQYF.